The TCR beta chain under discussion was sequenced for a study of cytotoxic CD8 clonotypes in ibrutinib-treated CLL. On this clone: Its specificity is not known.

The CDR3 contains 15 residues. Germline lookup yields CDR1 SGHTA and CDR2 FQGNSA. Trimming took 2 bases from V and 7 from J, leaving 15 bases between them. Overall study findings and caveats: Before falling back toward baseline at progression, clonality had risen at the time of ibrutinib response. Baseline clonality, higher than in age-matched healthy donors, tracked circulating CD8+ T-cell counts. The clonality rise at ibrutinib response reflected private clonotype expansion.

The method was immunoSEQ multiplex PCR; TCRdb's version includes in-frame clones alone and lacks a portion of them. The sample holds 70,000 to 85,000 clones, around 80% seen once. The source was PBMCs, collected at disease progression, from a patient treated with ibrutinib. The chain links TRBV7-2 to TRBJ1-5, with D possibly matching TRBD1 (5 bases). The sequence was collected from a human donor with chronic lymphocytic leukemia. In DNA form, the CDR3 reads TGTGCCAGCAGCTTATACATCGTGGGGCTGCAGCCCCAGCATTTT. This sequence encodes CASSLYIVGLQPQHF. The whole variable domain, filled in from reference TRBV7-2 and TRBJ1-5, reads GAGVSQSPSNKVTEKGKDVELRCDPISGHTALYWYRQSLGQGLEFLIYFQGNSAPDKSGLPSDRFSAERTGGSVSTLTIQRTQQEDSAVYLCASSLYIVGLQPQHFGDGTRLSIL.